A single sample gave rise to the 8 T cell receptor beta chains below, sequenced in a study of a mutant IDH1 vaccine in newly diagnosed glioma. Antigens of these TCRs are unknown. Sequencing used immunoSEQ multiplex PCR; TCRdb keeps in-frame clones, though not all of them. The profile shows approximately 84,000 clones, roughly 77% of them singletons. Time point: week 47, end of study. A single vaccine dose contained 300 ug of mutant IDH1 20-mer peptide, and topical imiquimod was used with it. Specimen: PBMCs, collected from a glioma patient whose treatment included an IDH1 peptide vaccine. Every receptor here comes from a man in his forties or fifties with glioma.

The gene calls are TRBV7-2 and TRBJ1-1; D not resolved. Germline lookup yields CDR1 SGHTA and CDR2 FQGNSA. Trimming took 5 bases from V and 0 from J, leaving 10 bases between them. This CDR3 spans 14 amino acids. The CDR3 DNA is TGTGCCAGCAGCAAAGTCTACATGAACACTGAAGCTTTCTTT. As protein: CASSKVYMNTEAFF.

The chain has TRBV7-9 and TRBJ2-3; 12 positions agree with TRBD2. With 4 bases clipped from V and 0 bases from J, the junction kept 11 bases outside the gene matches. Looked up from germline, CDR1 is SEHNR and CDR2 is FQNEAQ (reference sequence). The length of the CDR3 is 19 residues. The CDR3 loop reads CASSSVASGGERSTDTQYF. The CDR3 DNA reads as TGTGCCAGCAGCTCTGTCGCTAGCGGGGGGGAAAGGAGCACAGATACGCAGTATTTT.

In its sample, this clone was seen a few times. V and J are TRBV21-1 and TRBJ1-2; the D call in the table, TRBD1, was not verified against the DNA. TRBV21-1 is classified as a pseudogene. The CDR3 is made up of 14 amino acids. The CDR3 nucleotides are TGTGCCAGCAGCACCCGGACAGGGAAGGGGGGCTACACCTTC. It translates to CASSTRTGKGGYTF.

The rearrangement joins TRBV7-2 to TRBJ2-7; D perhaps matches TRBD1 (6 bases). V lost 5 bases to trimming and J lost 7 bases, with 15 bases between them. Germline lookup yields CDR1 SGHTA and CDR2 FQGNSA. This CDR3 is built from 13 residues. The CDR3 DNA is TGTGCCAGCAGCCCCCGACAGGATGGTGAGCAGTACTTC. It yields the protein CASSPRQDGEQYF.

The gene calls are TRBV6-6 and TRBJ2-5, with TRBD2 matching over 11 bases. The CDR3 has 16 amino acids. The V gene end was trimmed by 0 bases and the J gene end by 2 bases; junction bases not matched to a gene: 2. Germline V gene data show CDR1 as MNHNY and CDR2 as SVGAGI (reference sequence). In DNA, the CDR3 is TGTGCCAGCAGTTACTCGACTAGCGGGGTACAAGAGACCCAGTACTTC. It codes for CASSYSTSGVQETQYF.

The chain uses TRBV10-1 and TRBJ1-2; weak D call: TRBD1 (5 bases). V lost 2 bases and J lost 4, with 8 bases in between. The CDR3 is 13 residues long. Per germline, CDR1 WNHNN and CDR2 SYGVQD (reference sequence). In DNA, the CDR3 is TGCGCCAGCAGTGAGCAGGGAGGCTATGGCTACACCTTC. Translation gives CASSEQGGYGYTF.

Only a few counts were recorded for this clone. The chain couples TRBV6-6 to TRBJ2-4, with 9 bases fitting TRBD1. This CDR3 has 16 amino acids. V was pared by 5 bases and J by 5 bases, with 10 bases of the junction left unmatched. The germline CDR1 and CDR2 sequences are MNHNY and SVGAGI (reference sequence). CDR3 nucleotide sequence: TGTGCCAGCAGTCACCCCGGGACAGGGTCTCAAAACATTCAGTACTTC. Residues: CASSHPGTGSQNIQYF.

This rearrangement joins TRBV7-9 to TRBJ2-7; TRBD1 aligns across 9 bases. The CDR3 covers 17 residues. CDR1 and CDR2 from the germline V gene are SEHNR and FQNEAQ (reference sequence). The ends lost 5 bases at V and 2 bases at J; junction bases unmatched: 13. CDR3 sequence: CASSAKGTGTGTYEQYF. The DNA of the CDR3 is TGTGCCAGCAGCGCCAAAGGAACGGGGACAGGGACCTACGAGCAGTACTTC.